A selection of T cell receptor beta chains follows, all from one sample in a study of cytomegalovirus exposure and HLA in healthy donors. The data were produced by immunoSEQ multiplex PCR, yet TCRdb's version contains in-frame clones alone and is incomplete. Among 100,000 to 150,000 clones listed, around 80% were seen once. The sequenced sample was PBMCs. The receptors derive from a man aged 25-45 years in good health and CMV-seropositive. CDR3s include the opening cysteine and the closing phenylalanine or tryptophan. Fields, in order: clone size, V gene, D gene, J gene, CDR3 DNA, CDR3 protein. D genes are given only for firm matches. Clone size is not always given. Where it is, it says once, few, many or a class for expanded clones.

-,TRBV9,-,TRBJ2-1,TGTGCCAGCAGCACGTTGGATCGAGGAAATGAGCAGTTCTTC,CASSTLDRGNEQFF
-,TRBV5-1,-,TRBJ1-2,TGCGCCAGCAGTGAAACCGGGGTTTTTGGATATGGCTACACCTTC,CASSETGVFGYGYTF
-,TRBV14,TRBD2,TRBJ2-1,TGTGCCAGCAGCCAAGCTCAGGGACTAGCATCCCATGAGCAGTTCTTC,CASSQAQGLASHEQFF
-,TRBV18,-,TRBJ2-7,TGTGCCAGCTCACCGGGCCCGGGGGACGAGTACGAGCAGTACTTC,CASSPGPGDEYEQYF
-,TRBV19,TRBD1,TRBJ2-5,TGTGCCAGTAGCCTGACCGGGACAGGGAAAGAGACCCAGTACTTC,CASSLTGTGKETQYF
-,TRBV7-9,-,TRBJ1-2,TGTGCCAGCAGCGACCAGGTATATTATGGCTACACCTTC,CASSDQVYYGYTF
-,TRBV15,TRBD2,TRBJ2-7,TGTGCCACCAGCAGAGTGACTAGCGGGAGGGTTAAGCAGTACTTC,CATSRVTSGRVKQYF
-,TRBV11-2,TRBD2,TRBJ2-1,TGTGCCAGCAGCTCCCCGGGGGGGGGCTACAATGAGCAGTTCTTC,CASSSPGGGYNEQFF
few,TRBV27,-,TRBJ1-1,TGTGCCAGCAGTTTGGGCCAGAACACTGAAGCTTTCTTT,CASSLGQNTEAFF
-,TRBV27,TRBD1,TRBJ2-7,TGTGCCAGCAGCCTTACCGGACAGGGTAGCTACGAGCAGTACTTC,CASSLTGQGSYEQYF
-,TRBV27,-,TRBJ2-7,TGTGCCAGCAGCCTAGGGGGGGACTACGAGCAGTACTTC,CASSLGGDYEQYF
-,TRBV30,-,TRBJ1-1,TGTGCCTGGTGGGGGCGGAACACTGAAGCTTTCTTT,CAWWGRNTEAFF
-,TRBV7-2,-,TRBJ2-7,TGTGCCAGCAGCTTTAGCGGCTCCTACGAGCAGTACTTC,CASSFSGSYEQYF
-,TRBV27,TRBD1,TRBJ1-2,TGTGCCAGCACCGGACAGGGGAACTATGGCTACACCTTC,CASTGQGNYGYTF
-,TRBV5-5,-,TRBJ2-7,TGTGCCAGCAGCTTGGAGTTTGGGACTGTCTCCTACGAGCAGTACTTC,CASSLEFGTVSYEQYF
-,TRBV30,-,TRBJ2-1,TGTGCCTGGAGTGTCTCCGGTCCTCGGGATGAGCAGTTCTTC,CAWSVSGPRDEQFF
-,TRBV4-3,TRBD2,TRBJ2-1,TGCGCCAGCAGCCAAGATTGGGCTAGCGGGAGGAGAGGTGAGCAGTTCTTC,CASSQDWASGRRGEQFF
few,TRBV30,-,TRBJ2-5,TGTGCCTGGAGAGCGAGGGCGCGAGAGACCCAGTACTTC,CAWRARARETQYF
once,TRBV11-2,TRBD2,TRBJ2-7,TGTGCCAGCAGCTTGTCGGGACTAGTCCTCCGACGTGAGCAGTACTTC,CASSLSGLVLRREQYF
-,TRBV4-1,TRBD1,TRBJ1-2,TGCGCCAGCAAAATAATTGGGCAGGGGGCCTATGGCTACACCTTC,CASKIIGQGAYGYTF
-,TRBV5-4,-,TRBJ1-4,TGTGCCAGCAGCAGATCGGGTTCAACTAATGAAAAACTGTTTTTT,CASSRSGSTNEKLFF
few,TRBV5-1,-,TRBJ2-7,TGCGCCAGCAGCTCGACAGCGAGCTCCTACGAGCAGTACTTC,CASSSTASSYEQYF
-,TRBV19,TRBD2,TRBJ2-7,TGTGCCAGTAGTATAGGACTAGCTCGCGACGAGCAGTACTTC,CASSIGLARDEQYF
-,TRBV7-2,-,TRBJ2-7,TGTGCCAGCAGCTTAGCGTACATGCACGAGCAGTACTTC,CASSLAYMHEQYF
-,TRBV5-1,TRBD2,TRBJ2-7,TGCGCCAGCAACCCGACAAGGGCTAGCGGGATGAGGGAGCAGTACTTC,CASNPTRASGMREQYF
few,TRBV10-3,TRBD1,TRBJ2-7,TGTGCCATCAGCACCGGGACAGGGGCTTACGAGCAGTACTTC,CAISTGTGAYEQYF
-,TRBV30,TRBD2,TRBJ2-7,TGTGCCTGGAGACCTCCTCTACCGGGAGGCGAGCAGTACTTC,CAWRPPLPGGEQYF
-,TRBV18,TRBD1,TRBJ2-2,TGTGCCAGCTCACCACCAAGGACAGGGACCGGGGAGCTGTTTTTT,CASSPPRTGTGELFF
once,TRBV2,-,TRBJ2-7,TGTGCCAGCAGGGGGTCAGGGGACGAGCAGTACTTC,CASRGSGDEQYF
-,TRBV5-1,TRBD2,TRBJ2-1,TGCGCCAGCAGCTTGACTAGCGGGAGGGGATACAATGAGCAGTTCTTC,CASSLTSGRGYNEQFF
once,TRBV7-2,TRBD2,TRBJ2-2,TGTGCCAGCAGCAAAAGCGGGAGTAACACCGGGGAGCTGTTTTTT,CASSKSGSNTGELFF
-,TRBV6-4,-,TRBJ1-5,TGTGCCAGCAGGAAACCTCAGGGTCCCAATCAGCCCCAGCATTTT,CASRKPQGPNQPQHF
-,TRBV19,TRBD1,TRBJ2-6,TGTGCCAGTAGGGGGACAGCTGGGGCCAACGTCCTGACTTTC,CASRGTAGANVLTF
-,TRBV5-1,TRBD2,TRBJ2-3,TGCGCCAGCAGCTTGGGGGGGACTAGCGGTATAACAGATACGCAGTATTTT,CASSLGGTSGITDTQYF
-,TRBV5-6,TRBD1,TRBJ2-7,TGTGCCAGCAGCTTGGGACAGGGCATCGAGCAGTACTTC,CASSLGQGIEQYF
-,TRBV7-9,-,TRBJ2-5,TGTGCCAGCTCCTTAAAAGAGACCCAGTACTTC,CASSLKETQYF
-,TRBV5-4,-,TRBJ2-5,TGTGCCAGCAGTGGGGGCCCGCAAGAGACCCAGTACTTC,CASSGGPQETQYF
few,TRBV28,-,TRBJ2-1,TGTGCCAGCAGTACCATCTTTGGGGGGACAGATAACAATGAGCAGTTCTTC,CASSTIFGGTDNNEQFF
-,TRBV2,-,TRBJ1-1,TGTGCCAGCAGTCACGAGGGCCTAGCTTTCTTT,CASSHEGLAFF
-,TRBV7-2,TRBD2,TRBJ2-4,TGTGCCAGCAGCTTCGGGTTAGCGGGAGAGGACCGGGCCAAAAACATTCAGTACTTC,CASSFGLAGEDRAKNIQYF
-,TRBV19,TRBD1,TRBJ1-5,TGTGCCAGTAGTATTGGACAGGGGAGAGGAGGCAATCAGCCCCAGCATTTT,CASSIGQGRGGNQPQHF
-,TRBV18,TRBD1,TRBJ1-4,TGTGCCAGCTCACCGACACAGGGGGCTTGGTCTAATGAAAAACTGTTTTTT,CASSPTQGAWSNEKLFF
-,TRBV28,TRBD2,TRBJ2-7,TGTGCCAGCAGTTGGTTAGCGGGAAAGAGCTACGAGCAGTACTTC,CASSWLAGKSYEQYF
-,TRBV15,-,TRBJ2-5,TGTGCCACCAGCAGAGACAGATTCGAGACCCAGTACTTC,CATSRDRFETQYF
-,TRBV10-3,-,TRBJ2-5,TGTGCCATCAGTGATAGTTACCAAGAGACCCAGTACTTC,CAISDSYQETQYF
-,TRBV25-1,TRBD1,TRBJ1-2,TGTGCCAGCCTCCGGGACAGGGATGGCTACACCTTC,CASLRDRDGYTF
-,TRBV5-1,-,TRBJ2-7,TGCGCCAGCAGCCCCCGGGTCGCTCTCGAGCAGTACTTC,CASSPRVALEQYF
-,TRBV5-1,-,TRBJ2-7,TGCGCCAGCAGCCGGGGGGCGAGCTACGAGCAGTACTTC,CASSRGASYEQYF
-,TRBV29-1,-,TRBJ1-1,TGCAGCGCCGGATACAGGGCCCGGAACACTGAAGCTTTCTTT,CSAGYRARNTEAFF
-,TRBV5-6,TRBD1,TRBJ1-4,TGTGCCAGCAGCCCGCCCGGGACAGGGAAAACTAATGAAAAACTGTTTTTT,CASSPPGTGKTNEKLFF
-,TRBV7-8,-,TRBJ2-5,TGTGCCAGCAGCTTAGGAGGGATCCGCCAAGAGACCCAGTACTTC,CASSLGGIRQETQYF
-,TRBV28,-,TRBJ2-3,TGTGCCAGCAGTTTCCGGCAGGGCTACACAGATACGCAGTATTTT,CASSFRQGYTDTQYF
-,TRBV30,-,TRBJ2-7,TGTGCCTGGAACCCGGGATCAACTTCGGAGCAGTACTTC,CAWNPGSTSEQYF
few,TRBV6-6,TRBD2,TRBJ2-5,TGTGCCAGCAGTGTGACTAGCGGGAGCCAGACCCAGTACTTC,CASSVTSGSQTQYF
-,TRBV28,TRBD1,TRBJ2-7,TGTGCCAGCAGGGGACAGGGGACAATACTACGCTACGAGCAGTACTTC,CASRGQGTILRYEQYF
-,TRBV15,-,TRBJ2-7,TGTGCCACCAGCAGAGATCGTATTGACAACTTTTACGAGCAGTACTTC,CATSRDRIDNFYEQYF
-,TRBV14,-,TRBJ1-2,TGTGCCAGCAGCCACAACAGGGCTAACTATGGCTACACCTTC,CASSHNRANYGYTF
few,TRBV29-1,TRBD2,TRBJ2-1,TGCAGCGTTGATTCTAGCGGGAGTTCCCAGTTCTTC,CSVDSSGSSQFF
-,TRBV5-6,TRBD2,TRBJ2-2,TGTGCCAGCAGCTTGCTCGGGCGGGAGGAAACGAACACCGGGGAGCTGTTTTTT,CASSLLGREETNTGELFF